The 17 T cell receptor beta chains presented below share a single source sample, sequenced in a study of regulatory dendritic cells for organ transplantation. The assay was immunoSEQ multiplex PCR, and TCRdb's table has in-frame clones only and misses some. The table has about 29,000 clones, roughly 85% seen once; the top ten hold less than 2.5%. Sequencing input: memory CD4+ T cells from blood. The subset was: CD45RO+ memory T cells. All receptors derive from a human donor in good health.

The gene calls are TRBV5-4 and TRBJ2-3; the D call may be TRBD1 or TRBD2 (5 bases each). CDR3 length equals 14 residues. Germline values: CDR1 SGHNT, CDR2 YYREEE (reference sequence). Trimming took 7 bases from V and 1 from J, leaving 13 bases between them. CDR3 sequence: CASRGGSRTDTQYF. In DNA form, the CDR3 reads TGTGCCAGCCGGGGCGGATCACGCACAGATACGCAGTATTTT.

This CDR3 is CASSQGRVGPYEQYF. The CDR3 DNA reads as TGTGCCAGCAGCCAAGGCAGGGTAGGACCCTACGAGCAGTACTTC. The chain is built from TRBV14 and TRBJ2-7, with D possibly being TRBD1 (5 bases). The CDR3 length is 15 residues. Trimming cost V 1 base and J 2 bases, with 12 bases left between them. Germline CDR1 SGHDN, CDR2 FVKESK.

The chain couples TRBV4-3 to TRBJ2-3; the D is unclear. Germline loops: CDR1 LGHNA, CDR2 YSLEER. This CDR3 is built from 16 residues. Trimming left V 0 bases short and J 0 bases short, with 10 bases between. CDR3 residues: CASSQEWAASTDTQYF. CDR3 DNA sequence: TGCGCCAGCAGCCAAGAGTGGGCAGCGAGCACAGATACGCAGTATTTT.

This clone is classed as medium-sized. This sequence joins TRBV7-9 and TRBJ1-5, with D possibly TRBD1 on 6 matching bases. Germline values: CDR1 SEHNR, CDR2 FQNEAQ (reference sequence). Trimming cost V 7 bases and J 0 bases, with 10 bases left between them. The CDR3 extends over 14 amino acids. CDR3 amino acids: CASTDSNSNQPQHF. The CDR3 DNA sequence: TGTGCCAGCACGGACAGCAATAGCAATCAGCCCCAGCATTTT.

V usage is TRBV27 and J usage is TRBJ2-7; 8 bases agree with TRBD1. This CDR3 is 14 amino acids long. The V segment lost 3 bases and the J segment 7 bases; nucleotides outside the gene matches: 8. From germline, CDR1 is MNHEY and CDR2 SMNVEV (reference sequence). The DNA of the CDR3 is TGTGCCAGCAGTTTGCAGGGGGCTCGGGGTGAGCAGTACTTC. Translated: CASSLQGARGEQYF.

The rearrangement joins TRBV6-4 to TRBJ2-3; 9 nucleotides agree with TRBD2. From germline, CDR1 is MRHNA and CDR2 SNTAGT. With V trimmed by 0 bases and J by 0 bases, 1 base remained unmatched. The CDR3 has 16 residues. CDR3 residues: CASSDSAGGSTDTQYF. CDR3 coding DNA: TGTGCCAGCAGTGACTCTGCGGGGGGGAGCACAGATACGCAGTATTTT.

V and J are TRBV19 and TRBJ2-2, with D possibly TRBD2 on 7 matching bases. The V end lost 1 base, the J end lost 1 base, and 13 bases lay between the germline ends. CDR3 length equals 17 residues. Germline V gives CDR1 LNHDA, CDR2 SQIVND (reference sequence). The CDR3 sequence is CASSIGRGGLNTGELFF. In nucleotides, the CDR3 is TGTGCCAGTAGTATAGGTAGGGGGGGCTTGAACACCGGGGAGCTGTTTTTT.

The table lists this clone with a few counts. This sequence joins TRBV7-9 and TRBJ1-1; no clear D. The CDR3 covers 15 residues. The germline V and J ends were trimmed by 5 bases and 2 bases, with 15 bases remaining between them. CDR1 is SEHNR and CDR2 is FQNEAQ in the germline V gene (reference sequence). The CDR3 here is CASSESGPHNTEAFF. CDR3 nucleotides: TGTGCCAGCAGCGAGTCCGGGCCTCATAACACTGAAGCTTTCTTT.

V usage is TRBV11-2 and J usage is TRBJ2-7, with TRBD2 matching over 13 bases. The V and J ends lost 5 bases and 5 bases, in that order; junction bases with no gene match: 6. The germline gives CDR1 SGHAT, CDR2 FQNNGV. The CDR3 contains 15 residues. The CDR3 DNA is TGTGCCAGCAGCCATACTAGCGGGAGGGCCGACGAGCAGTACTTC. It specifies CASSHTSGRADEQYF. Full variable domain (rest looked up from reference TRBV11-2 and TRBJ2-7): EAGVAQSPRYKIIEKRQSVAFWCNPISGHATLYWYQQILGQGPKLLIQFQNNGVVDDSQLPKDRFSAERLKGVDSTLKIQPAKLEDSAVYLCASSHTSGRADEQYFGPGTRLTVT.

V gene TRBV25-1 combines with J gene TRBJ1-3; 8 positions agree with TRBD1. Trimming took 7 bases from V and 6 from J; bases not matched to a gene: 20. The CDR3 is 18 amino acids. The germline CDR1 and CDR2 sequences are MGHDK and SYGVNS. The CDR3 DNA reads TGTGCCAGCACAGGCCTGGACAGGGCCCGGGGGGCCTTAAACACCATATATTTT. Protein: CASTGLDRARGALNTIYF.

The J gene is TRBJ2-5, the V gene TRBV28; 9 nucleotides match TRBD2. CDR1 and CDR2 from the germline V gene are MDHEN and SYDVKM. The CDR3 is made up of 16 amino acids. V lost 6 bases to trimming and J lost 5 bases; unmatched junction nucleotides: 13. CDR3 sequence reads: CASSLSLAGLRETQYF. CDR3 DNA: TGTGCCAGCAGCCTCTCACTAGCGGGTCTTAGGGAGACCCAGTACTTC. Drawing the rest from reference TRBV28 and TRBJ2-5, the complete variable domain is DVKVTQSSRYLVKRTGEKVFLECVQDMDHENMFWYRQDPGLGLRLIYFSYDVKMKEKGDIPEGYSVSREKKERFSLILESASTNQTSMYLCASSLSLAGLRETQYFGPGTRLLVL.

The chain uses TRBV7-3 and TRBJ2-1, with TRBD2 matching over 7 bases. The germline CDR1 and CDR2 sequences are SGHTA and FQGTGA. CDR3 length: 14 residues. With 7 bases clipped from V and 0 bases from J, the junction kept 3 bases outside the gene matches. CDR3 bases: TGTGCCAGCAAACCTAGCGGCTCCTACAATGAGCAGTTCTTC. Translated, it gives CASKPSGSYNEQFF.

The CDR3 region is CASRSLWVSTDTQYF. DNA for the CDR3: TGTGCCAGCAGATCCCTATGGGTCAGCACAGATACGCAGTATTTT. V and J are TRBV6-5 and TRBJ2-3; the D is unclear. The length of the CDR3 is 15 residues. V was cut by 6 bases and J by 0 bases, with 13 bases left in between. The V gene's germline CDR1 is MNHEY and CDR2 SVGAGI.

The gene calls are TRBV28 and TRBJ2-7; 7 bases fit TRBD1. The trim removed 7 bases at V and 3 bases at J, leaving 6 bases unmatched. Germline loops: CDR1 MDHEN, CDR2 SYDVKM. This CDR3 is built from 13 residues. DNA of the CDR3: TGTGCCAGCAAACAGGGGCCTCACTACGAGCAGTACTTC. It encodes CASKQGPHYEQYF.

In its sample, this clone was seen once. CDR3: CASKPGTALYNEQFF. The CDR3 bases are TGTGCCAGCAAACCCGGGACAGCACTCTACAATGAGCAGTTCTTC. V is TRBV28 and J is TRBJ2-1; 7 nucleotides agree with TRBD1. CDR1 is MDHEN and CDR2 is SYDVKM in the germline V gene. V shed 7 bases and J 3 bases; nucleotides not matched to a gene: 9. The CDR3 contains 15 residues.

J is TRBJ2-7 and V is TRBV5-1; possibly TRBD1 for D (6 bases). The V gene's germline CDR1 is SGHRS and CDR2 YFSETQ. Trimming took 2 bases from V and 6 from J, leaving 12 bases between them. The CDR3 is made up of 13 amino acids. CDR3: CASSFNRGGEQYF. The CDR3 nucleotides read TGCGCCAGCAGCTTTAACCGAGGGGGCGAGCAGTACTTC.

This chain joins TRBV7-2 and TRBJ1-3, with D unresolved. CDR1 is SGHTA and CDR2 is FQGNSA in the germline V gene. Trimming left V 6 bases short and J 2 bases short, with 11 bases between. This CDR3 comprises 14 residues. CDR3 region: CASSPQKTGNTIYF. The CDR3 DNA follows: TGTGCCAGCAGTCCACAGAAGACTGGAAACACCATATATTTT.